These 24 T cell receptor beta chains share one sample of origin, sequenced in a study of shared clonotypes between healthy human individuals. The assay was immunoSEQ multiplex PCR, and TCRdb's table has in-frame clones only and misses some. The data contain hundreds of thousands of clones, 77% of them singletons. The source material was PBMCs. These receptors were taken from a woman in her thirties or forties in good health. Some clones in this sample may be carry-over from other donors' samples.

The chain combines TRBV5-1 with TRBJ2-1; 7 bases map to TRBD2. V was pared by 0 bases and J by 4 bases, with 7 bases of the junction left unmatched. The CDR3 is made up of 16 amino acids. Germline V CDR1 and CDR2: SGHRS, YFSETQ. CDR3 sequence (DNA): TGCGCCAGCAGCTTGGGCCTAGCGGAGAGATACAATGAGCAGTTCTTC. Its translation: CASSLGLAERYNEQFF.

With respect to this clone: Being one base from a much bigger clone, this may be a read error. V is TRBV5-6 and J is TRBJ2-5; D possibly uses TRBD1 or TRBD2 (5 bases each). V was clipped by 4 bases and J by 2 bases, with 24 bases between them. Germline assignment: CDR1 SGHDT and CDR2 YYEEEE. The CDR3 totals 18 residues. The CDR3 DNA reads TGTGCCAGCAGCCCCGGCAGGGTGGACTGGAGCCGGCAAGAGACCCAGTACTTC. Its translation: CASSPGRVDWSRQETQYF.

The chain carries TRBV15 and TRBJ2-7, with a weak D call TRBD2 (5 bases). Germline V gene lookup returns CDR1 LNHNV and CDR2 YYDKDF (reference sequence). V lost 5 bases and J lost 1, with 15 bases in between. This CDR3 contains 15 residues. The CDR3 region is CATSGPLETSYEQYF. The CDR3 DNA is TGTGCCACCAGCGGCCCACTAGAGACTTCCTACGAGCAGTACTTC.

Details on this clone: Other DNA sequences in this specimen translate into the identical CDR3. This rearrangement joins TRBV6-5 to TRBJ2-3; 8 positions match TRBD2. Per germline, CDR1 MNHEY and CDR2 SVGAGI. The V and J ends lost 6 bases and 1 base, in that order; junction bases with no gene match: 3. The CDR3 is made up of 14 amino acids. For the CDR3, the DNA is TGTGCCAGCAGAGGTAGCGGGGGCACAGATACGCAGTATTTT. Its protein is CASRGSGGTDTQYF.

V usage is TRBV7-8 and J usage is TRBJ2-3; no reliable D call. The CDR3 sequence is 14 residues long. Germline loops: CDR1 SGHVS, CDR2 FQNEAQ. V was shortened by 2 bases and J by 5 bases, with 11 bases between the two germline ends. The DNA for the CDR3 is TGTGCCAGCAGCTTATCCGCCCCGGGAGATACGCAGTATTTT. This encodes CASSLSAPGDTQYF.

This CDR3 reads CASSDDAGGQDEQFF. CDR3 sequence (DNA): TGTGCCAGCAGTGACGACGCGGGAGGGCAGGATGAGCAGTTCTTC. The chain employs TRBV7-9 and TRBJ2-1, with TRBD2 matching over 9 bases. This CDR3 spans 15 amino acids. Germline V gene sequence: CDR1 SEHNR, CDR2 FQNEAQ (reference sequence). V shed 6 bases and J 8 bases; nucleotides not matched to a gene: 11.

This sequence joins TRBV29-1 and TRBJ2-5; maybe TRBD1 (6 bases). Germline V gives CDR1 SQVTM, CDR2 ANQGSEA. The CDR3 covers 11 residues. Between the trimmed V and J ends, which lost 7 bases and 4 bases, there was a span of 10 bases. The CDR3 loop reads CSASQGETQYF. The CDR3 nucleotides are TGCAGCGCATCACAGGGAGAGACCCAGTACTTC.

This clone was picked up many times. The chain uses TRBV7-8 and TRBJ1-5, with D possibly being TRBD1 (5 bases). This CDR3 has 16 residues. Trimming took 0 bases from V and 1 from J, leaving 10 bases between them. In germline, CDR1 is SGHVS, CDR2 FQNEAQ. The CDR3: CASSLAAGYSNQPQHF. The CDR3, as DNA: TGTGCCAGCAGCTTAGCGGCAGGGTACAGCAATCAGCCCCAGCATTTT.

On this clone itself: Since a much larger clone is just one base distant, this may be a read error. Other DNA sequences in this specimen translate into the identical CDR3. The chain carries TRBV7-3 and TRBJ1-1; a possible D gene is TRBD1 (6 bases). The CDR3 contains 17 residues. Germline V lookup: CDR1 SGHTA, CDR2 FQGTGA. CDR3 sequence (DNA): TGTGCCAGCAGCTTAATAGGTTTTGGGGGCGCGAGCACTGAAGCCTTCTTT. It translates to CASSLIGFGGASTEAFF. The entire variable domain, with the rest obtained from reference TRBV7-3 and TRBJ1-1, is as follows: GAGVSQTPSNKVTEKGKYVELRCDPISGHTALYWYRQSLGQGPEFLIYFQGTGAADDSGLPNDRFFAVRPEGSVSTLKIQRTERGDSAVYLCASSLIGFGGASTEAFFGQGTRLTVV.

This clone was seen a handful of times. The rearrangement links TRBV28 to TRBJ2-7, with 9 positions matching TRBD2. Trimming at V came to 6 bases and at J to 2 bases, leaving 8 bases not matched to a gene. The CDR3 spans 15 residues. Germline V lookup: CDR1 MDHEN, CDR2 SYDVKM. The CDR3 DNA follows: TGTGCCAGCAGCCCGGGACTAGCCATAACCTACGAGCAGTACTTC. Protein: CASSPGLAITYEQYF. Full variable domain (remainder filled in from reference TRBV28 and TRBJ2-7): DVKVTQSSRYLVKRTGEKVFLECVQDMDHENMFWYRQDPGLGLRLIYFSYDVKMKEKGDIPEGYSVSREKKERFSLILESASTNQTSMYLCASSPGLAITYEQYFGPGTRLTVT.

V is TRBV7-2 and J is TRBJ1-1, with D hard to call. The CDR3 totals 12 residues. Trimming stripped 0 bases from V and 11 bases from J, with 10 bases between. Germline assignment: CDR1 SGHTA and CDR2 FQGNSA. CDR3 DNA sequence: TGTGCCAGCAGCTTAGCGTTGGGGTCGGCTTTCTTT. It specifies CASSLALGSAFF.

This chain links TRBV5-1 with TRBJ2-5; the match to TRBD1 covers 8 bases. From germline, CDR1 is SGHRS and CDR2 YFSETQ. V shed 0 bases, J shed 5 bases, and the junction held 9 bases outside the gene matches. The CDR3 is 16 amino acids. The CDR3 DNA follows: TGCGCCAGCAGCTTGGCGGGGACAGGTCAGGGGGAGACCCAGTACTTC. Its protein is CASSLAGTGQGETQYF.

The V and J genes are TRBV9 and TRBJ2-7, with TRBD2 matching 7 bases. CDR3 length: 14 residues. CDR1 SGDLS and CDR2 YYNGEE come from the germline V gene. Trimming at V came to 3 bases and at J to 7 bases, leaving 10 bases not matched to a gene. The CDR3, as DNA: TGTGCCAGCAGCGCGGGTTTGAGCGGGACTGAGCAGTACTTC. This gives the protein CASSAGLSGTEQYF.

J is TRBJ2-7 and V is TRBV7-2, with TRBD2 matching 9 bases. The CDR3 has 14 residues. Germline CDR1 and CDR2: SGHTA and FQGNSA. V shed 5 bases, J shed 2 bases, and the junction held 4 bases outside the gene matches. DNA of the CDR3: TGTGCCAGCAGCACCGGACTAGCGCCCTACGAGCAGTACTTC. Protein product: CASSTGLAPYEQYF.

This clone came up once. The V call is TRBV4-3, the J call TRBJ2-3; the D gene could be TRBD1 or TRBD2 (5 bases each). V was shortened by 0 bases and J by 14 bases, with 21 bases between the two germline ends. The CDR3 contains 15 residues. Germline CDR1 reads LGHNA; CDR2 reads YSLEER. This CDR3 is CASSQEVGDRPGAYF. CDR3 sequence (DNA): TGCGCCAGCAGCCAAGAGGTGGGGGACCGGCCCGGGGCGTATTTT.

This clone occurred many times. The rearrangement joins TRBV7-3 to TRBJ2-3, with no clear D. Germline V CDR1 and CDR2: SGHTA, FQGTGA. The CDR3 has 15 residues. Trimming left V 5 bases short and J 0 bases short, with 12 bases between. In DNA form, the CDR3 reads TGTGCCAGCAGCCCCCTGGGCCCTAGCACAGATACGCAGTATTTT. Residues: CASSPLGPSTDTQYF.

V and J are TRBV29-1 and TRBJ2-2; the match to TRBD1 covers 9 bases. The CDR3 spans 16 residues. V was pared by 7 bases and J by 4 bases, with 13 bases of the junction left unmatched. Germline V gene lookup returns CDR1 SQVTM and CDR2 ANQGSEA. For the CDR3, the DNA is TGCAGCGCCGAGGGGGACAGGGCCCGGGGCACCGGGGAGCTGTTTTTT. This sequence encodes CSAEGDRARGTGELFF.

The rearrangement joins TRBV7-8 to TRBJ2-7; 7 bases are shared with TRBD2. The CDR3 totals 16 residues. The ends lost 1 base at V and 3 bases at J; junction bases unmatched: 9. The germline V gene encodes CDR1 SGHVS and CDR2 FQNEAQ. In DNA form, the CDR3 reads TGTGCCAGCAGCTTAGGTGACGGGAGGTCCCACTACGAGCAGTACTTC. Translation: CASSLGDGRSHYEQYF.

This clone was seen once. V is TRBV28 and J is TRBJ2-6, with D unclear. Looked up from germline, CDR1 is MDHEN and CDR2 is SYDVKM. V lost 5 bases to trimming and J lost 4 bases, with 3 bases between them. This CDR3 comprises 12 residues. The CDR3 nucleotides are TGTGCCAGCAGTCGGGGGGCCAACGTCCTGACTTTC. This gives the protein CASSRGANVLTF.

Remarks on this clone: It differs at one base from a far larger clone, so likely a read error. This chain links TRBV30 with TRBJ2-5; no clear D gene. The V end lost 4 bases, the J end lost 13 bases, and 16 bases lay between the germline ends. Germline CDR1 is GTSNPN and CDR2 is SVGIG (reference sequence). This CDR3 has 11 residues. In nucleotides, the CDR3 is TGTGCCTGGACGGCCGGTTACGAGCGGTACTTC. Its translation is CAWTAGYERYF.

The V call is TRBV9, the J call TRBJ1-1; possible D gene TRBD1, 6 bases. The germline CDR1 and CDR2 sequences are SGDLS and YYNGEE. This CDR3 has 16 amino acids. Between the trimmed V and J ends, which lost 0 bases and 2 bases, there was a span of 14 bases. CDR3 sequence (DNA): TGTGCCAGCAGCGTAGGGCCGGGACATGTAAACACTGAAGCTTTCTTT. The encoded protein is CASSVGPGHVNTEAFF. Full variable domain (outside the CDR3, taken from reference TRBV9 and TRBJ1-1): DSGVTQTPKHLITATGQRVTLRCSPRSGDLSVYWYQQSLDQGLQFLIQYYNGEERAKGNILERFSAQQFPDLHSELNLSSLELGDSALYFCASSVGPGHVNTEAFFGQGTRLTVV.

As for this clone: A far bigger clonotype differs at one base, so this is likely a read error. Other nucleotide sequences in the sample specify the same CDR3. The chain carries TRBV4-1 and TRBJ2-7, with 9 positions matching TRBD1. Germline loops: CDR1 MGHRA, CDR2 YSYEKL. CDR3 length: 16 amino acids. V was pared by 5 bases and J by 4 bases, with 12 bases of the junction left unmatched. Here the CDR3 DNA reads TGCGCCAGCAGCTCAGATCGGGACAGGGCTAGGTACGAGCAGTACTTC. Translation: CASSSDRDRARYEQYF.

This sequence joins TRBV15 and TRBJ2-2; tentative D call: TRBD1 (5 bases). The V and J ends lost 5 bases and 1 base respectively, with 8 bases between them. Per the germline V gene, CDR1 is LNHNV and CDR2 is YYDKDF (reference sequence). This CDR3 is 14 amino acids long. The CDR3 reads CATSAQGNTGELFF. CDR3 coding DNA: TGTGCCACCAGCGCTCAGGGGAACACCGGGGAGCTGTTTTTT. Full variable domain (outside the CDR3, taken from reference TRBV15 and TRBJ2-2): DAMVIQNPRYQVTQFGKPVTLSCSQTLNHNVMYWYQQKSSQAPKLLFHYYDKDFNNEADTPDNFQSRRPNTSFCFLDIRSPGLGDTAMYLCATSAQGNTGELFFGEGSRLTVL.

The chain has TRBV30 and TRBJ1-2; D is unresolved. Trimming shortened V by 0 bases and J by 7 bases, and 15 bases separated the two germline ends. CDR3 length: 14 amino acids. The germline gives CDR1 GTSNPN, CDR2 SVGIG (reference sequence). Written as DNA, the CDR3 is TGTGCCTGGAGTGTTGGGCGCCTGCGTGCTGGCTACACCTTC. It specifies CAWSVGRLRAGYTF.